Shown below are 15 T cell receptor beta chains from a single sample sequenced in a study of blood T cell repertoires in COVID-19 (dated by TCRdb to 2018 to 2020). Preparation of the library involved the immunoSEQ multiplex PCR assay. In TCRdb, the immuneACCESS table is reduced to in-frame sequences with V and J assigned. These tables do not hold every clone; where another copy was compared, an unresolved V gene accounts for under half, and the others remain unexplained. This sample lists over 250,000 clones; 83% were detected once. The top ten hold 8.5% to 9.5% of the sample. Sequenced: peripheral blood. Source of these receptors: a woman aged 45 to 65 who had recovered from COVID-19.

V usage is TRBV7-3 and J usage is TRBJ2-5; tentatively, D is TRBD1 (6 bases). CDR3 length: 13 residues. With 3 bases removed from V and 3 bases from J, the gap between germline ends came to 8 bases. Germline V CDR1 and CDR2: SGHTA, FQGTGA. CDR3 bases: TGTGCCAGCAGCTTCGGACAGAAAGAGACCCAGTACTTC. It translates to CASSFGQKETQYF.

The V gene is TRBV27, the J gene TRBJ2-7; 10 bases fit TRBD2. The CDR3 totals 16 residues. From germline, CDR1 is MNHEY and CDR2 SMNVEV (reference sequence). With V trimmed by 6 bases and J by 3 bases, 11 bases remained unmatched. The CDR3 protein is CASRKGLAGALYEQYF. CDR3 in DNA: TGTGCCAGCAGAAAGGGGCTAGCGGGGGCCCTCTACGAGCAGTACTTC.

This chain links TRBV6-5 with TRBJ1-2, with D tentatively TRBD1 (6 bases). The CDR3 totals 15 residues. CDR1 and CDR2 from the germline V gene are MNHEY and SVGAGI. V gave up 5 bases and J gave up 4 bases, with 17 bases separating them. The CDR3 sequence: CASSPVLTGGYGYTF. The CDR3 DNA reads as TGTGCCAGCAGTCCAGTTTTGACAGGAGGCTATGGCTACACCTTC.

This clone has a count of ten or more. V gene TRBV19 combines with J gene TRBJ2-1; 7 bases map to TRBD1. The V and J ends lost 4 bases and 6 bases, in that order; junction bases with no gene match: 6. The CDR3 contains 14 residues. Germline V gives CDR1 LNHDA, CDR2 SQIVND (reference sequence). The CDR3: CASSKTGIVNEQFF. CDR3 DNA sequence: TGTGCCAGTAGTAAGACAGGGATTGTCAATGAGCAGTTCTTC. The entire variable domain, with the rest obtained from reference TRBV19 and TRBJ2-1, is as follows: DGGITQSPKYLFRKEGQNVTLSCEQNLNHDAMYWYRQDPGQGLRLIYYSQIVNDFQKGDIAEGYSVSREKKESFPLTVTSAQKNPTAFYLCASSKTGIVNEQFFGPGTRLTVL.

The chain couples TRBV19 to TRBJ1-5, with 7 bases identical to TRBD1. Germline CDR1 and CDR2: LNHDA and SQIVND (reference sequence). Trimming took 6 bases from V and 0 from J; bases not matched to a gene: 5. This CDR3 region has 15 residues. The CDR3 nucleotides are TGTGCCAGTAGACCGACAGGGTATAGCAATCAGCCCCAGCATTTT. Translated: CASRPTGYSNQPQHF.

V and J are TRBV3-1 (or the pseudogene TRBV3-2) and TRBJ2-2; D is ambiguous. The V gene lost 1 base and the J gene lost 0 bases, with 3 bases spanning the gap. Germline V gene lookup returns CDR1 LGHDT and CDR2 YNNKEL (reference sequence). This CDR3 is 14 amino acids long. The CDR3: CASSQASNTGELFF. As DNA, the CDR3 is TGTGCCAGCAGCCAAGCCTCGAACACCGGGGAGCTGTTTTTT.

The rearrangement links TRBV10-3 to TRBJ2-7, with a weak D call TRBD1 (6 bases). The CDR3 extends over 13 amino acids. V dropped 2 bases and J dropped 3 bases, with 8 bases sitting between them. CDR1 is ENHRY and CDR2 is SYGVKD in the germline V gene. CDR3 sequence reads: CAISEQGLYEQYF. The CDR3 region has the DNA TGTGCCATCAGTGAGCAGGGGCTCTACGAGCAGTACTTC.

The chain carries TRBV7-9 and TRBJ2-3; 10 bases fit TRBD2. From germline, CDR1 is SEHNR and CDR2 FQNEAQ (reference sequence). The length of the CDR3 is 16 residues. J was trimmed by 1 base and V by 5 bases; bases with no gene match: 6. In DNA, the CDR3 is TGTGCCAGCAGCCACAGCGGGGGGGCGGGCACAGATACGCAGTATTTT. Translating it yields CASSHSGGAGTDTQYF.

This chain joins TRBV9 and TRBJ1-2; 9 nucleotides agree with TRBD1. CDR3 length equals 15 residues. In germline, CDR1 is SGDLS, CDR2 YYNGEE. Losses at the gene ends were 3 bases for V and 2 bases for J; bases not matched to a gene: 5. The CDR3 DNA sequence: TGTGCCAGCAGCGCGGGACAGGGACCAAACTATGGCTACACCTTC. It encodes CASSAGQGPNYGYTF.

The chain links TRBV18 to TRBJ2-3, with 7 bases that match TRBD2. The CDR3 is 16 amino acids. V lost 0 bases to trimming and J lost 1 base; unmatched junction nucleotides: 4. Germline loops: CDR1 KGHSH, CDR2 LQKENI. Here the CDR3 DNA reads TGTGCCAGCTCACCACCCCCGGGGGGTGGCACAGATACGCAGTATTTT. Its translation is CASSPPPGGGTDTQYF.

The V gene is TRBV21-1, the J gene TRBJ2-5; the listed D gene, TRBD2, was not tested against the DNA. TRBV21-1 is tagged as a pseudogene. The CDR3 sequence is 13 residues long. CDR3 region: CASSKLSGETQYF. The CDR3 DNA sequence: TGTGCCAGCAGCAAACTTAGCGGAGAGACCCAGTACTTC.

The V and J genes are TRBV6-1 and TRBJ2-1; the match to TRBD2 covers 14 bases. J lost 13 bases, V lost 2 bases, and 10 bases had no gene match. The CDR3 consists of 16 residues. Germline V gene sequence: CDR1 MNHNS, CDR2 SASEGT. CDR3 region: CASSENHGTSGRNQFF. The CDR3 nucleotides read TGTGCCAGCAGTGAAAATCACGGGACTAGCGGGAGAAATCAGTTCTTC.

The chain employs TRBV28 and TRBJ2-3, with 9 positions matching TRBD1. After removal of 8 bases from V and 2 bases from J, the junction contained 2 bases not matched to a gene. The CDR3 spans 13 residues. CDR1 is MDHEN, CDR2 SYDVKM, per germline. CDR3 coding DNA: TGTGCCAGCGGGACAGGGCTCACAGATACGCAGTATTTT. Encoded protein: CASGTGLTDTQYF.

This chain uses TRBV29-1 with TRBJ1-2; the match to TRBD1 covers 9 bases. The trim removed 4 bases at V and 7 bases at J, leaving 7 bases unmatched. From germline, CDR1 is SQVTM and CDR2 ANQGSEA. This CDR3 region has 13 residues. CDR3 coding DNA: TGCAGCGTTGCATCGGGACAGGGTCTTGGCTACACCTTC. Encoded protein: CSVASGQGLGYTF.

V and J are TRBV9 and TRBJ1-3, with TRBD1 matching over 7 bases. The CDR3 consists of 15 residues. The germline V gene has CDR1 SGDLS and CDR2 YYNGEE. V lost 4 bases and J lost 2; bases outside the gene matches: 6. In DNA form, the CDR3 reads TGTGCCAGCAGCATAGGGAGGGGGCCTGGAAACACCATATATTTT. Translating gives CASSIGRGPGNTIYF.